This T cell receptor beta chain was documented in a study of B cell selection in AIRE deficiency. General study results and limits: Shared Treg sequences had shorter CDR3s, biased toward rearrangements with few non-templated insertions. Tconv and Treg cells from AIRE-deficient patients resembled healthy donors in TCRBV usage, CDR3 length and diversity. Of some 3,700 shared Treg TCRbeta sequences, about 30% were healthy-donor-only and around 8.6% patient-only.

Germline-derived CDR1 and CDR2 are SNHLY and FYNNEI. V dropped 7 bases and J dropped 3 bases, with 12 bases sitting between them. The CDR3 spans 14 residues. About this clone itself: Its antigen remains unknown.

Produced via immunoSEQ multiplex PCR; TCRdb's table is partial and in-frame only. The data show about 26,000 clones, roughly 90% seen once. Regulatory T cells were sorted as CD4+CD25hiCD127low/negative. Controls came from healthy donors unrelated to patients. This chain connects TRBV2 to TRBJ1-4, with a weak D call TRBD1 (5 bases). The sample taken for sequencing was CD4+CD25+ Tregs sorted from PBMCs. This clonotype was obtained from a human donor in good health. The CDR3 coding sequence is TGTGCCAGCAAGGAGGGGTGGGCTAATGAAAAACTGTTTTTT. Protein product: CASKEGWANEKLFF.